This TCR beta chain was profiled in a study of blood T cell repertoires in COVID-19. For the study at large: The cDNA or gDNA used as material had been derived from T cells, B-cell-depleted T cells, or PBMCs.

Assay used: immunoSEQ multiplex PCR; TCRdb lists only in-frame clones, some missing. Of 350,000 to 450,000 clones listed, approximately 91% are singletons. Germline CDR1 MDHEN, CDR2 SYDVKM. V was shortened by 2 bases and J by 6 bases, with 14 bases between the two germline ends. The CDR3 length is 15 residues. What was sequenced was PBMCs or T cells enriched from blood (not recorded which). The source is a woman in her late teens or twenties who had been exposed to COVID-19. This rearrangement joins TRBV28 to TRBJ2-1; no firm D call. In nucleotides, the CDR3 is TGTGCCAGCAGTTTAGCTACAGCTGCTCGCAATGAGCAGTTCTTC. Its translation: CASSLATAARNEQFF. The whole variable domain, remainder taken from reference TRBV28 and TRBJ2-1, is DVKVTQSSRYLVKRTGEKVFLECVQDMDHENMFWYRQDPGLGLRLIYFSYDVKMKEKGDIPEGYSVSREKKERFSLILESASTNQTSMYLCASSLATAARNEQFFGPGTRLTVL.